The 24 T cell receptor beta chains below all came from one sample that was sequenced in a study of blood T cell repertoires in COVID-19. The assay was immunoSEQ multiplex PCR, and TCRdb's table has in-frame clones only and misses some. Of fewer than 500,000 clones in the sample, more than 75% were seen once. Sequencing used peripheral blood. The receptors here all came from a human donor with acute or convalescent COVID-19. The donor label of this sample is uncertain.

The gene calls are TRBV28 and TRBJ1-1; D is unclear. This CDR3 spans 12 amino acids. Trimming stripped 6 bases from V and 3 bases from J, with 8 bases between. Germline V gene sequence: CDR1 MDHEN, CDR2 SYDVKM. The CDR3 DNA sequence: TGTGCCAGCAGATTTCGGGACACTGAAGCTTTCTTT. Translation: CASRFRDTEAFF.

This clone was counted a single time. V is TRBV30 and J is TRBJ1-2; D gene unclear. Per germline, CDR1 GTSNPN and CDR2 SVGIG (reference sequence). Trimming left V 3 bases short and J 4 bases short, with 15 bases between. This CDR3 comprises 14 residues. The CDR3 sequence: CAWSAGLGSYGYTF. Here the CDR3 DNA reads TGTGCCTGGAGCGCAGGCTTGGGTAGCTATGGCTACACCTTC.

As concerns this clone: One end of the junction varies from germline; a read error may be responsible. The rearrangement joins TRBV2 to TRBJ2-3, with D tentatively TRBD1 (5 bases). Germline V gives CDR1 SNHLY, CDR2 FYNNEI. The length of the CDR3 is 15 residues. The CDR3 region is CASTGEQGSTDTQYF. In DNA, the CDR3 is TGTGCCAGCACGGGTGAGCAGGGCAGCACGGATACGCAGTATTTT.

CDR3 DNA: TGTGCCAGCAGCCGACAGGGGGACGAAAAACTGTTTTTT. This sequence encodes CASSRQGDEKLFF. V gene TRBV27 combines with J gene TRBJ1-4, with 9 bases lining up with TRBD1. Looked up from germline, CDR1 is MNHEY and CDR2 is SMNVEV (reference sequence). CDR3 length equals 13 residues. With V trimmed by 6 bases and J by 8 bases, 4 bases remained unmatched.

The chain joins TRBV13 to TRBJ2-2; TRBD2 matches 8 bases. Germline loops: CDR1 PRHDT, CDR2 FYEKMQ (reference sequence). The CDR3 has 16 residues. V was clipped by 5 bases and J by 0 bases; unmatched bases: 5. The CDR3 DNA reads TGTGCCAGCAGCCGCCGGGAGGGCCCGAACACCGGGGAGCTGTTTTTT. Translated, it gives CASSRREGPNTGELFF.

V is TRBV7-2 and J is TRBJ1-3, with 7 bases matching TRBD1. V shed 5 bases and J 4 bases; nucleotides not matched to a gene: 14. The germline V gene has CDR1 SGHTA and CDR2 FQGNSA. This CDR3 contains 17 residues. As DNA, the CDR3 is TGTGCCAGCAGCCTCTCCGGAACAGGGGATTACGGAAACACCATATATTTT. Translating it yields CASSLSGTGDYGNTIYF.

This clone has just one count. The chain couples TRBV27 to TRBJ2-5; perhaps TRBD2 as D (6 bases). TRBJ2-7 matches the DNA end more closely, so the J call is doubtful. CDR1 and CDR2 (germline): MNHEY, SMNVEV (reference sequence). The CDR3 totals 15 residues. The CDR3: CASSGAGTSPYEQYF. Here the CDR3 DNA reads TGTGCCAGCAGCGGCGCCGGGACTTCCCCTTACGAGCAGTACTTC.

The chain employs TRBV4-1 and TRBJ1-3, with a possible D match to TRBD1 (6 bases). V was cut by 1 base and J by 1 base, with 11 bases left in between. The CDR3 has 16 residues. Germline V gene lookup returns CDR1 MGHRA and CDR2 YSYEKL. The CDR3 nucleotides read TGCGCCAGCAGCCAAGCGGGAGGGGGTTCTGGAAACACCATATATTTT. Its translation is CASSQAGGGSGNTIYF.

The chain links TRBV4-1 to TRBJ2-7, with a weak D call TRBD1 (6 bases). The CDR3 extends over 12 amino acids. Germline CDR1 and CDR2: MGHRA and YSYEKL. The germline V and J ends were trimmed by 4 bases and 7 bases, with 11 bases remaining between them. The CDR3 DNA reads as TGCGCCAGCAGCCGGGGGCGTGGGGAGCAGTACTTC. It codes for CASSRGRGEQYF.

This clone has only one observation. The chain has TRBV7-2 and TRBJ2-7; no firm D call. CDR3 length: 14 amino acids. Trimming removed 1 base from V and 2 bases from J, with 9 bases in between. Germline V gene data show CDR1 as SGHTA and CDR2 as FQGNSA. CDR3 sequence reads: CASSLGLTPYEQYF. DNA for the CDR3: TGTGCCAGCAGCTTAGGACTGACCCCCTACGAGCAGTACTTC.

V usage is TRBV6-5 and J usage is TRBJ2-3; D may be TRBD2 (5 bases). CDR3 size: 14 residues. Germline lookup yields CDR1 MNHEY and CDR2 SVGAGI. Trimming left V 7 bases short and J 3 bases short, with 14 bases between. The DNA of the CDR3 is TGTGCCAGCAAGAAGGGTAGACTAACAGATACGCAGTATTTT. Amino acid sequence: CASKKGRLTDTQYF.

The genes are TRBV3-1 (or the pseudogene TRBV3-2) and TRBJ2-7; D is possibly TRBD2 (6 bases). CDR1 is LGHDT and CDR2 is YNNKEL in the germline V gene (reference sequence). The CDR3 is made up of 15 amino acids. The V end was cut by 3 bases, the J end by 0 bases, with 12 bases between. CDR3 residues: CASSHPWGDSYEQYF. The CDR3 coding sequence is TGTGCCAGCAGCCACCCCTGGGGGGACTCCTACGAGCAGTACTTC.

This chain connects TRBV4-2 to TRBJ2-2; 9 bases align to TRBD2. The CDR3 runs to 15 residues. V was pared by 4 bases and J by 0 bases, with 0 bases of the junction left unmatched. Germline CDR1 reads LGHNA; CDR2 reads YNFKEQ. CDR3 residues: CASSPSGANTGELFF. The DNA for the CDR3 is TGTGCCAGCAGCCCTAGCGGGGCGAACACCGGGGAGCTGTTTTTT.

The rearrangement joins TRBV29-1 to TRBJ1-2; TRBD1 might be the D (6 bases). The CDR3 length is 11 residues. Looked up from germline, CDR1 is SQVTM and CDR2 is ANQGSEA. The V end lost 6 bases, the J end lost 8 bases, and 13 bases lay between the germline ends. In DNA, the CDR3 is TGCAGCGTAGGACAGAATGTAGGCTACACCTTC. Its translation: CSVGQNVGYTF. Using reference TRBV29-1 and TRBJ1-2 for the parts outside the CDR3, the full variable domain is SAVISQKPSRDICQRGTSLTIQCQVDSQVTMMFWYRQQPGQSLTLIATANQGSEATYESGFVIDKFPISRPNLTFSTLTVSNMSPEDSSIYLCSVGQNVGYTFGSGTRLTVV.

This clone appeared a few times. The chain recombines TRBV6-2 or TRBV6-3 with TRBJ2-7; 8 positions match TRBD2. Germline CDR1 and CDR2: MNHEY and SVGEGT. The J segment lost 4 bases and the V segment lost 5 bases, leaving 13 bases of the junction unmatched. The length of the CDR3 is 16 residues. The CDR3 loop is CASSVAGTGRGYEQYF. The CDR3, as DNA: TGTGCCAGCAGTGTAGCCGGTACCGGGAGGGGATACGAGCAGTACTTC.

Notes on this clone: This sample also contains other DNA sequences that code for the same CDR3. The genes are TRBV19 and TRBJ1-1, with 7 positions matching TRBD1. Germline loops: CDR1 LNHDA, CDR2 SQIVND (reference sequence). After removal of 4 bases from V and 4 bases from J, the junction contained 3 bases not matched to a gene. The CDR3 has 13 amino acids. The CDR3 loop reads CASSRQGRTEAFF. CDR3 DNA: TGTGCCAGTAGTAGACAGGGACGCACTGAAGCTTTCTTT. The full variable domain, with the rest looked up from reference TRBV19 and TRBJ1-1, is DGGITQSPKYLFRKEGQNVTLSCEQNLNHDAMYWYRQDPGQGLRLIYYSQIVNDFQKGDIAEGYSVSREKKESFPLTVTSAQKNPTAFYLCASSRQGRTEAFFGQGTRLTVV.

Comment on this clone: Other DNA sequences in this sample translate to the same CDR3. This chain links TRBV6-5 with TRBJ1-2; 10 nucleotides agree with TRBD1. The CDR3 consists of 13 residues. The V segment lost 6 bases and the J segment 4 bases; nucleotides outside the gene matches: 2. Germline assignment: CDR1 MNHEY and CDR2 SVGAGI. CDR3 loop: CASSRDRGYGYTF. The DNA for the CDR3 is TGTGCCAGCAGCCGGGACAGGGGCTATGGCTACACCTTC.

For the CDR3, the DNA is TGTGCCAGCAGCTTATCGGTTCGGGGCGGGGGGAGCACAGATACGCAGTATTTT. This sequence encodes CASSLSVRGGGSTDTQYF. The J gene is TRBJ2-3, the V gene TRBV11-2, with 8 bases matching TRBD2. Germline-derived CDR1 and CDR2 are SGHAT and FQNNGV. This CDR3 has 18 amino acids. V gave up 2 bases and J gave up 0 bases; unmatched junction bases: 10.

V usage is TRBV5-1 and J usage is TRBJ2-7, with no clear D. The CDR3 runs 15 residues. From germline, CDR1 is SGHRS and CDR2 YFSETQ. V dropped 0 bases and J dropped 0 bases, with 10 bases sitting between them. Written as DNA, the CDR3 is TGCGCCAGCAGCTTGGGTCCCATAGCCTCCTACGAGCAGTACTTC. Residues: CASSLGPIASYEQYF.

The genes are TRBV5-1 and TRBJ2-7; 9 nucleotides align to TRBD2. V lost 0 bases, J lost 5 bases, and 6 bases stayed unmatched. CDR1 SGHRS and CDR2 YFSETQ come from the germline V gene. This CDR3 spans 15 amino acids. The CDR3 sequence is CASSLGVVAGDEQYF. The CDR3 DNA reads as TGCGCCAGCAGCTTGGGGGTAGTAGCGGGGGACGAGCAGTACTTC.

The chain recombines TRBV9 with TRBJ2-2, with a possible D match to TRBD1 (5 bases). CDR1 SGDLS and CDR2 YYNGEE come from the germline V gene. This CDR3 has 16 residues. Trimming took 1 base from V and 3 from J, leaving 13 bases between them. CDR3 coding DNA: TGTGCCAGCAGCGTAAGGGGTTATGAGGACACCGGGGAGCTGTTTTTT. Its protein product is CASSVRGYEDTGELFF.

This clone was detected once. The chain couples TRBV6-5 to TRBJ1-2, with D maybe TRBD1 (6 bases). CDR1 MNHEY and CDR2 SVGAGI come from the germline V gene. The CDR3 loop spans 14 amino acids. The ends were cut back, 6 bases at V and 6 bases at J, with 17 bases in the middle. Here the CDR3 DNA reads TGTGCCAGCAGGGACAGCCAATCTGGGAATGGCTACACCTTC. Its protein is CASRDSQSGNGYTF.

The gene calls are TRBV5-4 and TRBJ2-4, with D possibly matching TRBD2 (5 bases). The CDR3 extends over 17 amino acids. The germline V gene encodes CDR1 SGHNT and CDR2 YYREEE (reference sequence). With 3 bases removed from V and 0 bases from J, the gap between germline ends came to 16 bases. In DNA form, the CDR3 reads TGTGCCAGCAGCTCTAGGGAACAGAGGGTAGCCAAAAACATTCAGTACTTC. It specifies CASSSREQRVAKNIQYF.

This chain joins TRBV11-2 and TRBJ2-1; D ambiguous. The germline V gene encodes CDR1 SGHAT and CDR2 FQNNGV. This CDR3 is built from 14 residues. Trimming left V 5 bases short and J 5 bases short, with 13 bases between. CDR3 sequence: CASSLSDTNNEQFF. CDR3 DNA sequence: TGTGCCAGCAGCCTCAGTGACACCAACAATGAGCAGTTCTTC.